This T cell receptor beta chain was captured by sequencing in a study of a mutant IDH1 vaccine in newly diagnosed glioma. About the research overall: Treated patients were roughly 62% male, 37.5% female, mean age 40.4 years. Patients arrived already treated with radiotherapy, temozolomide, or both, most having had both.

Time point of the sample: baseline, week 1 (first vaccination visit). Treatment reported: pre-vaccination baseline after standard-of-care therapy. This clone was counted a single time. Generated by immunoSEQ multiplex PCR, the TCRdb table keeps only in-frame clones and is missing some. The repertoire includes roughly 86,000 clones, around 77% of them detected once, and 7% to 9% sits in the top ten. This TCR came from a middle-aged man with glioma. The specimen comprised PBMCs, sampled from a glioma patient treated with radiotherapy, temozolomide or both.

The CDR3 DNA is TGTGCCAGCAACCCCCCTCGGGGGAGAGGCTATGGCTACACCTTC. It codes for CASNPPRGRGYGYTF. The chain joins TRBV9 to TRBJ1-2; tentative D call: TRBD1 (5 bases). Trimming shortened V by 6 bases and J by 4 bases, and 19 bases separated the two germline ends. Germline assignment: CDR1 SGDLS and CDR2 YYNGEE. The CDR3 contains 15 residues.